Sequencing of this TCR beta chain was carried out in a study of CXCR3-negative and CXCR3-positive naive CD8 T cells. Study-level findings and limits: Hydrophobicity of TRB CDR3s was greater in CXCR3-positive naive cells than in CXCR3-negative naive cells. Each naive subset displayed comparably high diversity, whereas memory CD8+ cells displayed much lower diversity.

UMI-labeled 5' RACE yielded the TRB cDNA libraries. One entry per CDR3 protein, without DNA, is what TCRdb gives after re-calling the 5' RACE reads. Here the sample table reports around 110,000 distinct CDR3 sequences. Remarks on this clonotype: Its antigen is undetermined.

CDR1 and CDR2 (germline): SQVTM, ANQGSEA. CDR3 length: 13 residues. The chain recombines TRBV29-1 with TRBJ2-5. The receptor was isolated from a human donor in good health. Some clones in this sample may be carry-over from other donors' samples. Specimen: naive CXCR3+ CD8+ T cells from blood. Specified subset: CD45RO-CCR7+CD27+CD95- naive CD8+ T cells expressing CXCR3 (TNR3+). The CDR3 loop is CSVEESLQETQYF.